This T cell receptor (beta chain) was profiled in a study of T cell changes during pregnancy in multiple sclerosis. CDR1 and CDR2 (germline): SGHRS, YFSETQ. The CDR3 spans 17 residues. The V gene end was trimmed by 0 bases and the J gene end by 4 bases; junction bases not matched to a gene: 7. This clone was picked up one time. Method: immunoSEQ multiplex PCR; TCRdb's copy keeps in-frame clones and lacks some. The sample lists some 60,000 clones; 90% were seen once. This specimen consisted of peripheral blood, obtained in the first trimester of pregnancy. The rearrangement links TRBV5-1 to TRBJ2-2; TRBD2 matches 9 bases. The receptor comes from a female donor in good health, enrolled as a control in a pregnancy study. The CDR3 DNA reads TGCGCCAGCAGCTTGGTTCGGGGAGCGGGAGGCACCGGGGAGCTGTTTTTT. It codes for CASSLVRGAGGTGELFF.